The clone carrying this T cell receptor (beta chain) was found a few times. Antigen: not known. The record originates from a study of neurological immune-mediated disorders. The wider study: Of 34 multiple sclerosis patients, some 31 were relapsing-remitting and 3 secondary progressive.

The unsorted libraries originated from 2 million PBMCs that had been stored at -80 C. CDR3 size: 14 residues. V lost 0 bases and J lost 5, with 11 bases in between. Germline V gives CDR1 SGHRS, CDR2 YFSETQ. Regarding the study as a whole: There were no CDR3 amino acid sequences shared by expanded clones across subjects, a result suggesting private repertoires in all groups.

5'RACE generated cDNA with 10-nucleotide random UMIs. TCRdb fed the 5' RACE reads into MiXCR, producing one record per CDR3 protein. The table shows approximately 90,000 distinct CDR3 sequences, with 3% to 4.5% occurring only once. This TCR was recovered from a young woman with multiple sclerosis. Specimen: PBMCs. The J gene is TRBJ1-2, the V gene TRBV5-1; D is unresolved. The CDR3 nucleotides are TGCGCCAGCAGCTTGGAGGCAGCGGATTATGGCTACACCTTC. Amino acid sequence: CASSLEAADYGYTF.